Listed below are T cell receptor beta chains from one sample, sequenced in a study of OX40 agonist ivuxolimab in advanced cancers. Sequencing used immunoSEQ multiplex PCR; TCRdb keeps in-frame clones, though not all of them. The table shows tens of thousands of clones, with approximately 86% occurring only once. The material was CD4+ or CD8+ T cells sorted from blood, obtained in a trial of the OX40 agonist ivuxolimab. These receptor sequences come from an adult with an advanced solid tumor such as melanoma, head and neck, liver or kidney cancer. CDR3s leave out the opening cysteine and the closing phenylalanine or tryptophan. Each record gives: V gene, J gene, D gene, CDR3 protein. A D gene is named only where the DNA matches it firmly.

>TRBV6-6|TRBJ2-1|NA
ASSPWPEQF
>TRBV27|TRBJ2-7|TRBD1
ASSRSTGGGSYEQY
>TRBV12-5|TRBJ2-1|TRBD2
ASGPSGGDEQF
>TRBV11-2|TRBJ2-2|TRBD1
ASSSRDRVHTGELF
>TRBV18|TRBJ2-3|NA
ASSPPGASTDTQY
>TRBV28|TRBJ1-5|NA
ASSLGRQPQH
>TRBV28|TRBJ2-2|TRBD2
ASSSLFSSGRNTGELF
>TRBV19|TRBJ1-3|TRBD1
ASSATGFGNTIY
>TRBV29-1|TRBJ2-2|NA
SVGGAYTGELF
>TRBV28|TRBJ1-1|NA
ATRRGGGLAAEAF
>TRBV28|TRBJ2-1|TRBD2
ASTPAGLASNEQF
>TRBV7-2|TRBJ2-3|NA
ASSYRSGMTVADTQY
>TRBV30|TRBJ1-3|NA
AWSLGGAGNTIY
>TRBV30|TRBJ1-5|NA
AWSTGIVRNQPQH
>TRBV2|TRBJ1-2|TRBD1
AGGTENYGYT
>TRBV7-9|TRBJ2-3|TRBD1
AGGRGTGRTDTQY
>TRBV13|TRBJ1-1|NA
ASSLVLGDPAF
>TRBV7-8|TRBJ1-6|TRBD1
ASSPLGDRGNSPLH
>TRBV7-9|TRBJ2-2|NA
ASSLGRPNTGELF
>TRBV23-1|TRBJ1-1|NA
ASSQSQDSLNTEAF
>TRBV11-2|TRBJ1-2|NA
ASSRIGPPYYGYT
>TRBV9|TRBJ1-1|TRBD1
ASSLGQETEAF
>TRBV28|TRBJ1-1|NA
ASSLSSTEAF
>TRBV19|TRBJ2-3|NA
ASRSGYVTDTQY
>TRBV18|TRBJ2-3|NA
ASSRGAPGVDTQY
>TRBV18|TRBJ2-1|NA
ASSPLVTGVNEQF
>TRBV28|TRBJ1-1|NA
ASSFVPGGKTEAF
>TRBV10-2|TRBJ2-7|TRBD1
ASDRRGQGVYEQY
>TRBV6-4|TRBJ2-2|TRBD1
ASSALGTGAGELF
>TRBV28|TRBJ1-5|TRBD1
ASRETGGGNQPQH
>TRBV29-1|TRBJ2-7|TRBD1
SVGDRATYEQY
>TRBV14|TRBJ2-3|NA
ASSQYTGADTQY
>TRBV5-1|TRBJ2-5|NA
ASSLAGIGGGQEIQY
>TRBV19|TRBJ2-3|NA
ATGPQGDTQY
>TRBV28|TRBJ1-2|TRBD1
ASIRTGLFGYT
>TRBV28|TRBJ1-2|NA
ASSQTTYGYT
>TRBV20-1|TRBJ1-2|NA
SARVDYGYT
>TRBV19|TRBJ2-4|TRBD1
ASSIATGTDRNIQY
>TRBV28|TRBJ1-3|NA
ASRGIVGNTIY
>TRBV2|TRBJ2-1|TRBD2
ASRGLDRNEQF
>TRBV7-2|TRBJ1-1|NA
ASSHRGDHTEAF
>TRBV19|TRBJ1-5|TRBD1
ASSLTGGTGNQPQH
>TRBV7-2|TRBJ2-7|NA
ASSPVEYSYEQY
>TRBV4-3|TRBJ2-3|NA
ASSQDLGGYLSTDTQY
>TRBV10-3|TRBJ1-2|NA
AIGTDTNYGYT
>TRBV18|TRBJ2-2|NA
ASSQGQIVSGELF
>TRBV7-9|TRBJ1-1|NA
ASSLAGMEAF
>TRBV2|TRBJ2-2|NA
ASTGDLYTGELF